The 7 T cell receptor beta chains presented below share a single source sample, sequenced in a study of persistence of HIV-infected CD4 T cells. Their antigens are not known. Lysates of CMV-infected fibroblasts at approximately 9.4 ug/mL stimulated these cells. CD40L/CD69 double-negative CD45RO-high memory CD4+ T cells were collected. Sequencing used immunoSEQ version 4 in survey mode. TCRdb keeps only in-frame clones here, not all; method: immunoSEQ multiplex PCR. The sample has 25,000 to 30,000 clones, approximately 82% seen once. The specimen comprised CD4+ T cells sorted from PBMCs after roughly 18-hour stimulation, sampled from a patient who received antiretroviral therapy. The receptor set was obtained from an adult man with HIV who was CMV-seropositive.

This clone was recorded only once. This chain connects TRBV5-1 to TRBJ1-2; weak D call: TRBD1 (5 bases). Germline V gene data show CDR1 as SGHRS and CDR2 as YFSETQ. With 0 bases removed from V and 8 bases from J, the gap between germline ends came to 14 bases. The CDR3 runs to 14 residues. CDR3 DNA: TGCGCCAGCAGCTTGGAAGGGACGGATTGGGGCTACACCTTC. It encodes CASSLEGTDWGYTF.

J is TRBJ2-3 and V is TRBV6-1; no clear D gene. This CDR3 has 12 residues. CDR1 MNHNS and CDR2 SASEGT come from the germline V gene. V was pared by 6 bases and J by 7 bases, with 11 bases between. In DNA form, the CDR3 reads TGTGCCAGCAGCCCGCTAAGGAATACGCAGTATTTT. Translation: CASSPLRNTQYF.

The chain carries TRBV7-3 and TRBJ2-6, with unresolved D. This CDR3 region has 13 residues. V gave up 0 bases and J gave up 4 bases, with 1 base separating them. Looked up from germline, CDR1 is SGHTA and CDR2 is FQGTGA. CDR3 loop: CASSLTGANVLTF. The CDR3 nucleotides are TGTGCCAGCAGCTTAACCGGGGCCAACGTCCTGACTTTC. The full variable domain, in which reference TRBV7-3 and TRBJ2-6 provide the parts outside the CDR3, is GAGVSQTPSNKVTEKGKYVELRCDPISGHTALYWYRQSLGQGPEFLIYFQGTGAADDSGLPNDRFFAVRPEGSVSTLKIQRTERGDSAVYLCASSLTGANVLTFGAGSRLTVL.

The CDR3 bases are TGTGCCAGCAGCCCCGGAGCGGGGGTCAACACCGGGGAGCTGTTTTTT. Encoded protein: CASSPGAGVNTGELFF. This rearrangement joins TRBV7-7 to TRBJ2-2; TRBD2 matches at 8 bases. The germline V gene has CDR1 SSHAT and CDR2 FNYEAQ (reference sequence). The CDR3 consists of 16 residues. Trimming removed 5 bases from V and 2 bases from J; junction bases left unmatched: 7.

V and J are TRBV7-2 and TRBJ2-1, with D unresolved. This CDR3 region has 14 residues. Deletions cut 7 bases from V and 5 bases from J, with 15 bases between. Per the germline V gene, CDR1 is SGHTA and CDR2 is FQGNSA. As DNA, the CDR3 is TGTGCCAGCACCCAATCGGGCAGCAACAATGAGCAGTTCTTC. As protein: CASTQSGSNNEQFF.

Written as DNA, the CDR3 is TGTGCCAGCAGCCCCCAGGGGGTCCCAGATACGCAGTATTTT. Protein product: CASSPQGVPDTQYF. V and J are TRBV7-8 and TRBJ2-3; TRBD1 matches 7 bases. The CDR3 runs 14 residues. The junction had 6 bases not matched to a gene; V was cut back by 5 bases and J by 4 bases. CDR1 SGHVS and CDR2 FQNEAQ come from the germline V gene.

V gene TRBV5-7 combines with J gene TRBJ2-7; perhaps TRBD1 as D (5 bases). TRBV5-7 is marked as an open reading frame, function uncertain. V dropped 4 bases and J dropped 4 bases, with 15 bases sitting between them. There are 14 residues in the CDR3. DNA for the CDR3: TGTGCCAGCAGCCCCCCAGGGTCTGAGTACGAGCAGTACTTC. Residues: CASSPPGSEYEQYF.